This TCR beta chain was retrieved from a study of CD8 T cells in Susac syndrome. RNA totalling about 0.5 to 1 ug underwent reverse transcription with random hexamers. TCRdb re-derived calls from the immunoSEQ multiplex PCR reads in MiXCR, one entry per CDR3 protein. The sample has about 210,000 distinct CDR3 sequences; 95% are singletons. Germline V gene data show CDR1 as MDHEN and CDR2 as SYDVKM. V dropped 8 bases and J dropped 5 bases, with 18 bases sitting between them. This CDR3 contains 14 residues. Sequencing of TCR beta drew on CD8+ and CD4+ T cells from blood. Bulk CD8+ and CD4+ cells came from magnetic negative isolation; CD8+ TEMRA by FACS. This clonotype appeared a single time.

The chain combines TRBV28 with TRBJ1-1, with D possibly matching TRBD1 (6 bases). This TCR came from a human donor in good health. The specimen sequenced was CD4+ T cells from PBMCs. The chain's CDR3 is CASRNREGGTEAFF. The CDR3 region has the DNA TGTGCCAGCCGGAACAGGGAGGGTGGGACTGAAGCTTTCTTT.